Listed here is a single T cell receptor (beta chain). Its specificity is not known. The table came from immunoSEQ multiplex PCR; TCRdb's copy has only in-frame clones and leaves some out. The profile covers about 150,000 clones, with about 90% appearing a single time and about 3.7% taken by the ten largest. Trimming took 6 bases from V and 12 from J; bases not matched to a gene: 16. Germline CDR1 and CDR2: KGHSH and LQKENI. CDR3 length: 15 amino acids. The data originate from a study of T cell responses to AZD1222 COVID-19 vaccine. The study's findings and limits: Mostly white British, mostly female donors; authors suggested clonal diversity may be underestimated. Two AZD1222 doses significantly raised spike-specific TCR breadth and depth over controls. The study found vaccine-associated CD4 TCRs spanning spike, dominant at 160-218 and 743-854.

The chain is built from TRBV18 and TRBJ2-1, with 8 positions matching TRBD2. Sequenced material: peripheral blood, taken on day 0 of AZD1222 vaccination. This sequence originates from an adult in good health. CDR3 nucleotide sequence: TGTGCCAGCTCCCAAACCGGACTAGCCTGGGGTTGGCAGTTCTTC. Encoded protein: CASSQTGLAWGWQFF.